The TCR beta chain under discussion was sequenced for a study of blood T cell repertoires in COVID-19. CDR1 is SGHNT and CDR2 is YYREEE in the germline V gene (reference sequence). The CDR3 has 14 residues. The ends lost 2 bases at V and 5 bases at J; junction bases unmatched: 6. Recruitment covered about two dozen US areas and drew participants whose ages spanned about 18 to 89 years. Participant-reported clinical history was the basis for cohort assignment. Clones were sequenced by immunoSEQ multiplex PCR, and TCRdb holds only the in-frame ones, with some missing. The data contain around 370,000 clones, 85% to 90% of them singletons.

The receptor was derived from a woman aged 18-30 years who had recovered from COVID-19. The chain recombines TRBV5-4 with TRBJ1-1; 7 bases agree with TRBD1. Sequenced sample: PBMCs or T cells enriched from blood (not recorded which). CDR3 residues: CASSLGRGQTEAFF. CDR3 nucleotide sequence: TGTGCCAGCAGCTTAGGAAGGGGGCAAACTGAAGCTTTCTTT.